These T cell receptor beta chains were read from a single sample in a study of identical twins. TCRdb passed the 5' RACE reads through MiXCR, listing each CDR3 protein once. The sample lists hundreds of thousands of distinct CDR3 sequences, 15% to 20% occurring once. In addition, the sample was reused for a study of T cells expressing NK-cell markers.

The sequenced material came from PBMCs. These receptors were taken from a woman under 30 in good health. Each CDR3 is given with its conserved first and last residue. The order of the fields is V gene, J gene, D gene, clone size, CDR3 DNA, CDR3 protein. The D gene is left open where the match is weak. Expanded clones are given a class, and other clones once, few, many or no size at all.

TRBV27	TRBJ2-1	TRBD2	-	TGTGCCAGCAGTTCACTAGGCGGGGGTACCTATGAGCAGTTCTTC	CASSSLGGGTYEQFF
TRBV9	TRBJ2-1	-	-	TGTGCCAGCAGCGTGGATCCCGGGCCGACGGGAAATGAGCAGTTCTTC	CASSVDPGPTGNEQFF
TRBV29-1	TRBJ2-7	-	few	TGCAGCGTTTCCTGGAATAGACGCCCCTACGAGCAGTACTTC	CSVSWNRRPYEQYF
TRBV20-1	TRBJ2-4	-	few	TGCAGTGCCAGCCCATCCTCTAAAGGGATTCAGTACTTC	CSASPSSKGIQYF
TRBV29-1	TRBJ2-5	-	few	TGCAGCGTTGCGGGGGGCGAAAAAGAGACCCAGTACTTC	CSVAGGEKETQYF
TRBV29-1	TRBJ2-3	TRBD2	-	TGCAGCGTGGAACTAGCGACTAGCACAGATACGCAGTATTTT	CSVELATSTDTQYF
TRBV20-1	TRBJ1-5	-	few	TGCAGTGCTAGGTTTCGCGGGCGAAATCAGCCCCAGCATTTT	CSARFRGRNQPQHF
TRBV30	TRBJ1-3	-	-	TGTGCCTGGAGTGTAATCCACCCCTCTGGAAACACCATATATTTT	CAWSVIHPSGNTIYF
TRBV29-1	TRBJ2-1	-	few	TGCAGCGGTGCGGGTGGGGGAGCCTACAATGAGCAGTTCTTC	CSGAGGGAYNEQFF
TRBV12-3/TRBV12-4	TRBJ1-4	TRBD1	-	TGTGCCAGCAGTTTATCGACAGGGGATGATGAAAAACTGTTTTTT	CASSLSTGDDEKLFF
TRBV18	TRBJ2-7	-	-	TGTGCCAGCTCACCACTGGGTGGGAGTAGGAACGAGCAGTACTTC	CASSPLGGSRNEQYF
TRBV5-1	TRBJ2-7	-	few	TGCGCCAGCAGCTTGGGCCTAGGACAGCAGTACTTC	CASSLGLGQQYF
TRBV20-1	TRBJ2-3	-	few	TGCAGTGCTCAACGAGGAGATACGCAGTATTTT	CSAQRGDTQYF
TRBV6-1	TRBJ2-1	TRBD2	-	TGTGCCAGCAGTGAAAAGAAGCGGGAGCTATCTTACAATGAGCAGTTCTTC	CASSEKKRELSYNEQFF
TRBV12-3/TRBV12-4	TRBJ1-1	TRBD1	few	TGTGCCAGCAGCACGGGACAGTATGAAGCTTTCTTT	CASSTGQYEAFF